A single T cell receptor beta chain is shown here with its context. There is no known antigen for this receptor. No per-base quality is available; no much larger clone lies one base away. These data come from a study of blood T cell repertoires in COVID-19 (TCRdb year 2020). Regarding the research as a whole: Collaborator samples came from the United States, Italy and Spain and covered acute and convalescent phases of COVID-19. The material from the prospective study consisted of cDNA or gDNA derived from T cells, B-cell-depleted T cells, or PBMCs. Samples came from the ongoing ImmuneRACE study (first 160 participants) plus 1,254 subjects from 6 global collaborators. Nearly every sample came with metadata listing a de-identified subject ID, COVID-19 status, age in years and sex. The dataset comprised deeply sampled blood TCRbeta repertoires from subjects exposed to, actively infected with, or recovered from COVID-19. The repertoires were made available in a free public database intended to serve as a resource for research on the immune response to SARS-CoV-2. HLA class I and class II types, where available, came from metadata supplied by the sample provider rather than from assay-based typing. Overall results and qualifications from the work: The amount of clinical and demographic metadata varied by source and participant and was provided uncurated.

TCRbeta CDR3 regions were amplified from genomic DNA by means of the immunoSEQ Assay, a bias-controlled multiplex PCR. The published analysis was carried out like this. Nucleated cell counts per sample were estimated from amplification of reference gene primers within the assay. To quantify the absolute abundance of each unique TCRbeta CDR3 rearrangement, sequence reads were collapsed and filtered. For each sample, productive Simpson clonality was calculated as the square root of Simpson's diversity index across productive rearrangements. TCRdb retrieved this table from immuneACCESS and kept in-frame rearrangements only. Not all clones are present; in checked studies, unresolved V genes account for under half, and no reason is known for the remainder. V and J calls plus clone size are reproduced from that table; the DNA served to infer D and trimming. The sample table contains tens of thousands of clones; only one count was recorded for about nine tenths of them. About 22% of the sample rests with the top ten.

Reading from cysteine to phenylalanine, the CDR3 counts 13 amino acids. The DNA shown is the 39-base CDR3, in frame from base 1. The trim is 3 bases for V and 4 bases for J, with a gap of 9 bases between the germline ends. The germline V gene sets CDR1 to MDHEN and CDR2 to SYDVKM. Collaborating institutions collected whole blood in K2EDTA tubes following their own protocols. For TCRbeta analysis, collaborator samples were shipped as frozen whole blood, as isolated PBMCs, or as DNA extracted from either sample type. The sequenced sample was peripheral blood. This chain joins TRBV28 to TRBJ1-2; the D region possibly corresponds to TRBD1 (5 bases align). The receptor comes from a woman aged 45-65 years with active or convalescent COVID-19. Read as DNA, the sequence is TGTGCCAGCAGTTTTGCACAGGTCTATGGCTACACCTTC. Its product reads: CASSFAQVYGYTF.